The source of this TCR beta chain is a study of blood T cell repertoires in COVID-19. On the study more broadly: Some COVID-19 samples were acute and others convalescent; all came from the United States, Italy and Spain. PBMCs, B-cell-depleted T cells, or T cells provided the cDNA or gDNA that made up the material.

From germline, CDR1 is MDHEN and CDR2 SYDVKM. Trimming took off 5 bases at V and 2 bases at J, with 10 bases between the two ends. The CDR3 is 14 residues long. In the original workflow: Amplification of reference gene primers provided the estimated nucleated cell counts. Sequencing was performed with immunoSEQ multiplex PCR; in TCRdb, only in-frame clones are kept and a portion is missing. Clone size and the V and J calls come from that table; the DNA yielded D and trimming. This table holds 150,000 to 200,000 clones, around 93% found once. The source material was peripheral blood. This TCR came from a woman between 50 and 59 years old with acute or convalescent COVID-19. The chain couples TRBV28 to TRBJ1-3; D is perhaps TRBD1 (5 bases). CDR3 in amino acids: CASSPGNAGNTIYF. In nucleotides, the CDR3 is TGTGCCAGCAGTCCAGGGAACGCTGGAAACACCATATATTTT.